This record concerns one TCR beta chain sequence. Assay: immunoSEQ multiplex PCR; the TCRdb copy retains only in-frame clones and omits some. The data contain 98,000 or so clones, 75% to 95% of them seen just once; the ten biggest clones take up roughly 2.5%. This sample is drawn from a study of OX40 agonist ivuxolimab in advanced cancers. Per germline, CDR1 SGHKS and CDR2 YYEKEE (reference sequence). The ends lost 4 bases at V and 7 bases at J; junction bases unmatched: 5. The CDR3 runs to 14 residues. This TCR derives from an adult with an advanced solid tumor such as melanoma, head and neck, liver or kidney cancer. The sample consisted of CD4+ or CD8+ T cells sorted from blood, taken in a trial of the OX40 agonist ivuxolimab. The genes are TRBV5-5 and TRBJ2-1; 10 bases map to TRBD2. The CDR3 region has the DNA TGTGCCAGCAGCCCACAACTAGCGGGGAATGAGCAGTTCTTC. This sequence encodes CASSPQLAGNEQFF.